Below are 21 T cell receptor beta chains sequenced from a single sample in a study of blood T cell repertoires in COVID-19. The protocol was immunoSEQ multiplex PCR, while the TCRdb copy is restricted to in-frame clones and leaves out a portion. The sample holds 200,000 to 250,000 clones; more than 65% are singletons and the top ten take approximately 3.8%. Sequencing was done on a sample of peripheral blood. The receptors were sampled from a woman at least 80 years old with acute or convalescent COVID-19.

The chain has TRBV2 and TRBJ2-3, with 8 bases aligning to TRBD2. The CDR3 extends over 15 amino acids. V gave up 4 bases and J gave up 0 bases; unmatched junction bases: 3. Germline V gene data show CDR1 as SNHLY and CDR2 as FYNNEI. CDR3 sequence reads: CASSALAGSTDTQYF. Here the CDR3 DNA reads TGTGCCAGCAGTGCGCTAGCGGGTAGCACAGATACGCAGTATTTT.

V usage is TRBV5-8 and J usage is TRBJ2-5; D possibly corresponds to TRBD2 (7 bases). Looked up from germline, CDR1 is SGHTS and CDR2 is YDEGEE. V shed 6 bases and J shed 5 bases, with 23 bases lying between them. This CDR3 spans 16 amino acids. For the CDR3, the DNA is TGTGCCAGCAATGGGGCGGGGGCAGCTATGCGGGAGACCCAGTACTTC. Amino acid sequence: CASNGAGAAMRETQYF.

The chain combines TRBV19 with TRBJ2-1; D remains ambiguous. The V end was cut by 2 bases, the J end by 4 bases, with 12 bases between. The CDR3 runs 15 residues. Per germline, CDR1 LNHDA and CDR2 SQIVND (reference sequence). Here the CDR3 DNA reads TGTGCCAGTAGTATACGTCCGCCGGGTTACAATGAGCAGTTCTTC. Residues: CASSIRPPGYNEQFF. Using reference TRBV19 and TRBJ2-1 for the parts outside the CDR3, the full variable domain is DGGITQSPKYLFRKEGQNVTLSCEQNLNHDAMYWYRQDPGQGLRLIYYSQIVNDFQKGDIAEGYSVSREKKESFPLTVTSAQKNPTAFYLCASSIRPPGYNEQFFGPGTRLTVL.

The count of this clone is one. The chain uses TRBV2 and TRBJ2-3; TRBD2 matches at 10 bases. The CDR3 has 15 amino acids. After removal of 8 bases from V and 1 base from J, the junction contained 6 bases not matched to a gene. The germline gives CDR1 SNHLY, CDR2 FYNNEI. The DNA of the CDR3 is TGTGCCAGCCGACGCCTAGCGGGGGGCACAGATACGCAGTATTTT. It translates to CASRRLAGGTDTQYF.

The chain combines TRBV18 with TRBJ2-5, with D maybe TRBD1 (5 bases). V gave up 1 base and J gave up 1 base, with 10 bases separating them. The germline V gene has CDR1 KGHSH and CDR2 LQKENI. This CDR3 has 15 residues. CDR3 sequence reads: CASSPLTGPQETQYF. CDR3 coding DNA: TGTGCCAGCTCACCACTCACAGGACCCCAAGAGACCCAGTACTTC.

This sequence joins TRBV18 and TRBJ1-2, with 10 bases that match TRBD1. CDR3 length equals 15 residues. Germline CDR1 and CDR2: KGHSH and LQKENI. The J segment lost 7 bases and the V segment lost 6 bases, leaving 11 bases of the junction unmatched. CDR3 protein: CASSPVTTGGLGYTF. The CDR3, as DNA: TGTGCCAGCTCCCCAGTCACGACAGGGGGCCTTGGCTACACCTTC. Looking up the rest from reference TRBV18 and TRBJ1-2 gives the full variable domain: NAGVMQNPRHLVRRRGQEARLRCSPMKGHSHVYWYRQLPEEGLKFMVYLQKENIIDESGMPKERFSAEFPKEGPSILRIQQVVRGDSAAYFCASSPVTTGGLGYTFGSGTRLTVV.

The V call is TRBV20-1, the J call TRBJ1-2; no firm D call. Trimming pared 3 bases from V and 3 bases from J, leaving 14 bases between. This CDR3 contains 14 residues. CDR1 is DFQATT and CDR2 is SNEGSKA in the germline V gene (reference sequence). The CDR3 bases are TGCAGTGCTAGTCTTCCCGGGGTTTACTATGGCTACACCTTC. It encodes CSASLPGVYYGYTF.

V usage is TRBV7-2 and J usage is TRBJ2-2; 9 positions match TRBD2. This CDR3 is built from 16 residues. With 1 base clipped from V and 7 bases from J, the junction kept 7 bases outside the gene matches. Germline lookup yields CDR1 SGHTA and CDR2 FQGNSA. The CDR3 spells CASSLEPSGAGGELFF. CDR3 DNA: TGTGCCAGCAGCTTAGAACCTAGCGGGGCGGGCGGGGAGCTGTTTTTT.

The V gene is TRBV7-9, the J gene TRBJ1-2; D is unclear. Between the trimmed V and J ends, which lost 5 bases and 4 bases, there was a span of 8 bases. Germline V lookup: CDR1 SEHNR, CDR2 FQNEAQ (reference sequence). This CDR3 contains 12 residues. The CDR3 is CASSPPTYGYTF. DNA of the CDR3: TGTGCCAGCAGCCCCCCTACCTATGGCTACACCTTC.

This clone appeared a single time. CDR3 DNA sequence: TGTGCCAGCAGTATATACAGGGGCCCGCGGAACACTGAAGCTTTCTTT. It yields the protein CASSIYRGPRNTEAFF. The chain joins TRBV28 to TRBJ1-1; 7 bases map to TRBD1. The CDR3 is made up of 16 amino acids. Germline V lookup: CDR1 MDHEN, CDR2 SYDVKM. V was pared by 5 bases and J by 1 base, with 10 bases of the junction left unmatched.

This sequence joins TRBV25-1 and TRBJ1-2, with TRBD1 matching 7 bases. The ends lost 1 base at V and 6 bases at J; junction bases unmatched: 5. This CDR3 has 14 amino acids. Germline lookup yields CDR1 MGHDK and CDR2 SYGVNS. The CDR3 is CASSESTGSDGYTF. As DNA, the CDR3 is TGTGCCAGCAGTGAATCGACAGGGTCGGATGGCTACACCTTC.

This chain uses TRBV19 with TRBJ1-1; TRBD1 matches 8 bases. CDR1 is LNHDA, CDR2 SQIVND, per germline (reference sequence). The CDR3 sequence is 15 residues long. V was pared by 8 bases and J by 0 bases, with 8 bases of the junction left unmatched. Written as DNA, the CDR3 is TGTGCCAGTGCCCCCGGACAGGGAATGAACACTGAAGCTTTCTTT. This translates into CASAPGQGMNTEAFF. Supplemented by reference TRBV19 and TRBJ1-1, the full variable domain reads DGGITQSPKYLFRKEGQNVTLSCEQNLNHDAMYWYRQDPGQGLRLIYYSQIVNDFQKGDIAEGYSVSREKKESFPLTVTSAQKNPTAFYLCASAPGQGMNTEAFFGQGTRLTVV.

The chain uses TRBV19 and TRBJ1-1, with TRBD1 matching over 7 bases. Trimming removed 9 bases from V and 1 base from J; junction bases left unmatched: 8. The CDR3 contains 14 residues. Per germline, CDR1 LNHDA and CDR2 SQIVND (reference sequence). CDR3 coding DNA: TGTGCCAGCCTTCCGGGACAGAGGAACACTGAAGCTTTCTTT. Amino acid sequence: CASLPGQRNTEAFF.

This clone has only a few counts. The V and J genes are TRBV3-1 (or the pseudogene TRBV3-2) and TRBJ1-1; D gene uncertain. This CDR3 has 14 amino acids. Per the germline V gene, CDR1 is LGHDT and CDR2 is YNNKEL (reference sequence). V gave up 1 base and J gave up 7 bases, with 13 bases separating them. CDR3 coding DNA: TGTGCCAGCAGCCAAGGTGGCAGAAAGTTTGAAGCTTTCTTT. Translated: CASSQGGRKFEAFF.

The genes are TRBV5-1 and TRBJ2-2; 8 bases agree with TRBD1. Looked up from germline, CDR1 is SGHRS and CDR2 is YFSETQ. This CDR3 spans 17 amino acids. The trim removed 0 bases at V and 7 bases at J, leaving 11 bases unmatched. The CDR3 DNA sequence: TGCGCCAGCAGCTTGGACAGGGGGGTTCTGTCGATCGGGGAGCTGTTTTTT. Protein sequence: CASSLDRGVLSIGELFF.

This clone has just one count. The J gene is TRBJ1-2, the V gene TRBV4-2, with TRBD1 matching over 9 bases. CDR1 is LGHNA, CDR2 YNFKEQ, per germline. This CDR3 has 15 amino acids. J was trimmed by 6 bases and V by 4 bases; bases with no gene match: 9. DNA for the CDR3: TGTGCCAGCAGCCTAACCGGGACAGGGTCCGATGGCTACACCTTC. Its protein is CASSLTGTGSDGYTF.

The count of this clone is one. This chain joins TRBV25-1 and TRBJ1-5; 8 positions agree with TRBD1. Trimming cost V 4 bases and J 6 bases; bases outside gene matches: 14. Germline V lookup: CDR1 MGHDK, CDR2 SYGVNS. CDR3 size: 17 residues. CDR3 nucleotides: TGTGCCAGCAGTGGAGACGCAGGGGGCGCGGTCGGTCAGCCCCAGCATTTT. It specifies CASSGDAGGAVGQPQHF.

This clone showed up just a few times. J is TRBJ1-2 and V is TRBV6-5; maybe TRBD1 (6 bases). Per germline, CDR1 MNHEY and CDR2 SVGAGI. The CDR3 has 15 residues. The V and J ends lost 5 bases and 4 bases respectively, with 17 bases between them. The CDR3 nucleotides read TGTGCCAGCAGTCCCCGTACGGGGGGCGCCTATGGCTACACCTTC. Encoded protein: CASSPRTGGAYGYTF.

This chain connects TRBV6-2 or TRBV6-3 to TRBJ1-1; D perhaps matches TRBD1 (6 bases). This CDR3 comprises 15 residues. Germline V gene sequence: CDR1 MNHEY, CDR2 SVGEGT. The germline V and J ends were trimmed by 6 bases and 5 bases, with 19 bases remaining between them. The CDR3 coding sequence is TGTGCCAGCAGCCTCCACTCCAGGGGTTTTACTGAAGCTTTCTTT. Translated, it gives CASSLHSRGFTEAFF.

CDR3 bases: TGTGCCAGCAGCTGGGACCGCCTAGCGGGGAGAGAGACCCAGTACTTC. Translated, it gives CASSWDRLAGRETQYF. This chain uses TRBV11-2 with TRBJ2-5, with 9 bases identical to TRBD2. The V gene end was trimmed by 4 bases and the J gene end by 4 bases; junction bases not matched to a gene: 10. Germline CDR1 reads SGHAT; CDR2 reads FQNNGV. The CDR3 spans 16 residues.

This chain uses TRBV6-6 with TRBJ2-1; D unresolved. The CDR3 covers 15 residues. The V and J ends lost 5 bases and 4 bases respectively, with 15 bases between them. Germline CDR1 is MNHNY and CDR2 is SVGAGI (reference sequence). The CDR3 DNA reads TGTGCCAGCAGTAGCCACGATGTCCCTTACAATGAGCAGTTCTTC. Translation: CASSSHDVPYNEQFF.